This TCR beta chain was recovered during a study of T cell responses to AZD1222 COVID-19 vaccine listed by TCRdb under 2021. Concerning the study at large: A total of 240 or so trial participants underwent TCR sequencing, of whom some 200 had received two doses of AZD1222 and some 25 had received two doses of the MenACWY control vaccine. Enrollment into the trials was organized by age into subgroups of 18-55, 56-69 and 70-plus years, and those subgroups contained about 160, 30 and 59 TCR-sequenced participants, respectively. What the research found in general, with its limitations: Because no samples from the day 14 peak response were available, repertoires could be characterized only after the peak T cell response. Only six AZD1222 recipients were SARS-CoV-2 seropositive at baseline, limiting conclusions about previously exposed vaccinees. CD4 TCRs associated with the vaccine covered the entire spike protein, and the dominant responses were in regions 160-218 and 743-854. After two AZD1222 doses, both the breadth and the depth of spike-specific TCRs were significantly higher than at day 0 and than in MenACWY recipients. Nearly half of unique spike-specific TCRs reportedly recognized epitopes outside regions mutated in the B.1.351 and B.1.1.7 variants. Participants were mostly white British and included more females than males, and it was suggested by the authors that clonal diversity may have been underestimated. The 56-69-year group was small, and its depth increase did not reach significance, likely because of low power.

The CDR3 regions of human TCRbeta chains were subjected to immunosequencing. As for the original processing: Repertoire TCRs were matched against a reference library of SARS-CoV-2-specific TCRs generated with the MIRA antigen-specificity platform. Breadth was defined as the fraction of unique TCRs that were SARS-CoV-2-associated, and depth was defined as the fraction of total T cells that were SARS-CoV-2-associated. Using the MIRA data, each spike-specific TCR was mapped to the spike region that the TCR reacts to and placed in a CD4 or CD8 class. Log10-transformed breadth and depth values were compared by one-way ANOVA with Sidak's multiple comparisons tests. Drawn from immuneACCESS, this table holds only the in-frame rearrangements with V and J called that TCRdb kept. Clones are partly lost; checked studies trace under half to an unresolved V gene and leave the rest unexplained. The V and J calls and clone size are taken from that table; D and trimming were inferred from the DNA. This sample comprises some 150,000 clones, 80% to 95% of them detected only once. The ten largest clones add up to approximately 3.3% of the sample.

V and J are trimmed by 10 bases and 4 bases, and the gene matches miss 10 bases of the junction. Based on the germline V gene, the CDR1 and CDR2 sequences are MNHEY and SVGAGI. Spanning cysteine to phenylalanine, the CDR3 consists of 15 amino acids. Kept here is only the CDR3 DNA, which spans 45 bases and is read in frame from base 1. For this clone: This clone's antigen is unknown. No much larger clone exists at a distance of one base, and base qualities are not known.

The sample's time point, from its label and the paper: about 28 days (+/-7) after the second vaccine dose. AZD1222 recipients with second doses at about 4 weeks or about 12 weeks were pooled, because spike-specific TCR depth and breadth did not differ between schedules. Samples from vaccinated people were obtained from the UK trials COV001 and COV002, which included a single-blind randomized controlled phase 2/3 trial of AZD1222 (ChAdOx1 nCoV-19) in healthy adults. Trial participant PBMC samples were collected at day 0 and day 28 after the second dose for TCRbeta chain sequencing. The rearrangement combines TRBV6-5 with TRBJ2-2; 9 of the junction bases match TRBD1. This clonotype originated in an adult who received the AZD1222 COVID-19 vaccine. Sequencing was performed on peripheral blood, taken 28 days after the second AZD1222 dose. The CDR3 loop reads CATNPGQGSTGELFF. The DNA sequence reads TGTGCCACGAATCCGGGACAGGGTAGCACCGGGGAGCTGTTTTTT.